The following is a TCR beta chain sequence with its context. Its antigen is undetermined. The ends were cut back, 3 bases at V and 2 bases at J, with 7 bases in the middle. The CDR3 has 13 amino acids. Data came from immunoSEQ multiplex PCR; TCRdb stores just in-frame clones and leaves some out. Of roughly 140,000 clones listed, 85% to 95% are singletons. These data are taken from a study of T cell responses to AZD1222 COVID-19 vaccine. Study background: Analyses pooled second doses at about 4 or about 12 weeks.

Whole-study results and caveats: A mostly white British donor set with more females was recruited, and clonal diversity was possibly underestimated. Reports say nearly half of spike-specific TCRs go after unmutated variant regions. Elevations in Spike-specific TCR breadth and depth followed administration of two AZD1222 doses.

The receptor was isolated from an adult in good health. The sample here was peripheral blood, taken on day 0 of AZD1222 vaccination. The chain couples TRBV12-3 or TRBV12-4 to TRBJ2-5; D might be TRBD2 (6 bases). The CDR3 reads CASSFREQETQYF. The CDR3 DNA reads TGTGCCAGCAGTTTTCGGGAGCAAGAGACCCAGTACTTC.